The T cell receptor (beta chain) described here comes from a study of CD8+ T cells in alopecia areata. Investigators isolated RNA and reverse transcribed it into cDNA to act as the sequencing template. The table came from immunoSEQ multiplex PCR; TCRdb's copy has only in-frame clones and leaves some out. The table includes 37,000 or so clones, approximately 54% detected once. The authors sorted CD4+ cells into CD25+CD127- cells for five or six patients. Lesional scalp punch biopsies and peripheral blood came from alopecia areata patients. PBMCs provided sorted CD4+ and CD8+ T cells. Remarks on this clone: The antigen remains undetermined.

Study-level findings and limits: Relative to normal scalp, lesional scalp, especially alopecia totalis/universalis, showed higher clonality. Besides other cells, scalp samples also yield sequences of resident alphabeta T cells from normal skin.

CDR1 and CDR2 (germline): MGHRA, YSYEKL. The CDR3 totals 11 residues. Trimming took 4 bases from V and 4 from J, leaving 5 bases between them. The receptor's source is a human donor with alopecia areata. Sequencing was carried out using CD4+ Tregs sorted from blood. The chain carries TRBV4-1 and TRBJ2-7; D perhaps matches TRBD2 (5 bases). CDR3 DNA: TGCGCCAGCAGCCCGGGATACGAGCAGTACTTC. Translated: CASSPGYEQYF.